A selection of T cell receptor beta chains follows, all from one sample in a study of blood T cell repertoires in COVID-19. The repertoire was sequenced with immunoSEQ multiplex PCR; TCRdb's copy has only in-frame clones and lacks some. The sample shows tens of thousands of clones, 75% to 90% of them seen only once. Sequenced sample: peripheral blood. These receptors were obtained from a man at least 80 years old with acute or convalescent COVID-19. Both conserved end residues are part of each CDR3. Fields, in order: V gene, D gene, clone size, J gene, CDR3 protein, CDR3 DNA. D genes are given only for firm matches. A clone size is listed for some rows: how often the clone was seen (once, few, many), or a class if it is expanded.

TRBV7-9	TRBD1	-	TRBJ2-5	CASSPQTGQETQYF	TGTGCCAGCAGCCCACAGACAGGGCAAGAGACCCAGTACTTC
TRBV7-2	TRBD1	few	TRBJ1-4	CASSSPTGTGNEKLFF	TGTGCCAGCAGCTCTCCGACCGGGACAGGGAATGAAAAACTGTTTTTT
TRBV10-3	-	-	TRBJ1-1	CAISDQESNTEAFF	TGTGCCATCAGTGACCAAGAGAGTAACACTGAAGCTTTCTTT
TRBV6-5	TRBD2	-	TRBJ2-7	CASSYGGSGTYEQYF	TGTGCCAGCAGTTACGGGGGGAGCGGGACCTACGAGCAGTACTTC
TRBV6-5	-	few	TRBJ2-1	CASRLRSYNEQFF	TGTGCCAGCAGACTACGTTCATACAATGAGCAGTTCTTC
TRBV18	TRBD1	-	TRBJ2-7	CASSPGTGASYEQYF	TGTGCCAGCTCACCAGGGACAGGGGCCTCCTACGAGCAGTACTTC
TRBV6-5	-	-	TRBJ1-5	CASSPSPGVNQPQHF	TGTGCCAGCAGTCCCTCCCCCGGGGTCAATCAGCCCCAGCATTTT
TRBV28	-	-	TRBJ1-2	CASSGQPQISNYGYTF	TGTGCCAGCAGTGGTCAACCACAGATTTCTAACTATGGCTACACCTTC
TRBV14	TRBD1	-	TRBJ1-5	CASSRTGWNQPQHF	TGTGCCAGCAGCCGGACAGGGTGGAATCAGCCCCAGCATTTT
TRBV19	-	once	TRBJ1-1	CASSGTTMNTEAFF	TGTGCCAGTAGTGGTACAACAATGAACACTGAAGCTTTCTTT
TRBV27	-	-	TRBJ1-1	CASRGRPLGFF	TGTGCCAGCAGGGGCAGACCCTTGGGTTTCTTT
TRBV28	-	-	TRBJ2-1	CASSTESSYNEQFF	TGTGCCAGCAGTACTGAAAGCTCCTACAATGAGCAGTTCTTC
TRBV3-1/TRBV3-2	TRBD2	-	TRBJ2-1	CASSPGTSGSKGGNEQFF	TGTGCCAGCAGTCCCGGGACTAGCGGGAGCAAAGGGGGGAATGAGCAGTTCTTC
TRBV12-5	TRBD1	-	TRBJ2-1	CASGRAGQGHGNEQFF	TGTGCTAGTGGCCGCGCGGGACAGGGCCATGGGAATGAGCAGTTCTTC
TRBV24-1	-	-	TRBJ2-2	CATRAGQSVGELFF	TGTGCCACCAGGGCGGGACAGTCCGTCGGGGAGCTGTTTTTT
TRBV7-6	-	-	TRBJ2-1	CASSLGARQDYNEQFF	TGTGCCAGCAGCTTAGGGGCCCGACAGGATTACAATGAGCAGTTCTTC
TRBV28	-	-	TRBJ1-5	CASNRDSNQPQHF	TGTGCCAGCAACAGGGATAGCAATCAGCCCCAGCATTTT
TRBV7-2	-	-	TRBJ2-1	CASSTRGRGEQFF	TGTGCCAGCAGCACCAGGGGTAGGGGTGAGCAGTTCTTC
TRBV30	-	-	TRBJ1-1	CAWSVIVGRNTEAFF	TGTGCCTGGAGTGTAATAGTGGGCAGGAACACTGAAGCTTTCTTT
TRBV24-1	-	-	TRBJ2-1	CATSDPVQNEQFF	TGTGCCACCAGTGACCCTGTCCAGAATGAGCAGTTCTTC
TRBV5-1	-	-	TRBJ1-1	CASSSTQGYTEAFF	TGCGCCAGCAGCTCGACACAGGGATACACTGAAGCTTTCTTT
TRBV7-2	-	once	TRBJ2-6	CASSPDISGANVLTF	TGTGCCAGCAGCCCAGACATCTCTGGGGCCAACGTCCTGACTTTC
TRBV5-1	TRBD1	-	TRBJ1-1	CASKPLGTVNNEAFF	TGCGCCAGTAAACCACTAGGGACAGTAAACAATGAAGCTTTCTTT
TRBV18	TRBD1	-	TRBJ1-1	CASSLVWDRGNTEAFF	TGTGCCAGCTCACTCGTGTGGGACAGGGGGAACACTGAAGCTTTCTTT
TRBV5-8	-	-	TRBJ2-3	CASSLRGTSTDTQYF	TGTGCCAGCAGCTTGAGGGGGACCAGCACAGATACGCAGTATTTT
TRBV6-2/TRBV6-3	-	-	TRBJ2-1	CASSYSLSGVGEQFF	TGTGCCAGCAGTTACTCCCTTTCGGGGGTTGGTGAGCAGTTCTTC
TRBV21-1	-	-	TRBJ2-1	CASSRTGTYNEQFF	TGTGCCAGCAGCAGAACAGGGACCTACAATGAGCAGTTCTTC
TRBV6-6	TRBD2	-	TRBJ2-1	CASSSPLAESYNEQFF	TGTGCCAGCAGCTCCCCCCTAGCGGAGTCCTACAATGAGCAGTTCTTC
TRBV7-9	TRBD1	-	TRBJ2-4	CASSLVRGLDAKNIQYF	TGTGCCAGCAGCTTAGTCAGGGGGCTAGATGCCAAAAACATTCAGTACTTC
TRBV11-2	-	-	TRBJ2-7	CASSLRGQTYEQYF	TGTGCCAGCAGCTTGCGCGGTCAGACCTACGAGCAGTACTTC
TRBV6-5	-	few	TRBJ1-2	CASRPDGGWYTF	TGTGCCAGCAGACCTGATGGGGGGTGGTACACCTTC
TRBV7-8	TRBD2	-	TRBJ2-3	CASSFSGDRADTQYF	TGTGCCAGCAGCTTCAGCGGGGATCGGGCAGATACGCAGTATTTT
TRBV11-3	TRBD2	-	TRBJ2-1	CASSLGLAGGGEQFF	TGTGCCAGCAGCTTAGGGCTAGCGGGAGGAGGTGAGCAGTTCTTC
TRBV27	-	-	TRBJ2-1	CASSLSGLKRNEQFF	TGTGCCAGCAGTTTATCCGGACTCAAAAGAAATGAGCAGTTCTTC
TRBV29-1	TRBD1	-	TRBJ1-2	CSVTPSTGGFDGYTF	TGCAGCGTTACCCCTTCAACAGGGGGCTTTGATGGCTACACCTTC
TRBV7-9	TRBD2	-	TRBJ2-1	CASSLSGRSNEQFF	TGTGCCAGCAGCTTAAGCGGGAGAAGCAATGAGCAGTTCTTC
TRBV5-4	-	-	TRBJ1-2	CASSETGNYGYTF	TGTGCCAGCAGCGAAACAGGCAACTATGGCTACACCTTC
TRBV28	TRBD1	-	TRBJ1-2	CASSPGGDYGYTF	TGTGCCAGCAGCCCAGGGGGCGACTATGGCTACACCTTC
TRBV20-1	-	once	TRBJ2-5	CSASHKETQYF	TGCAGTGCTAGTCACAAAGAGACCCAGTACTTC
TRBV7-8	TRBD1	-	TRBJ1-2	CASSPRTGEYGYTF	TGTGCCAGCAGCCCCCGGACAGGGGAATATGGCTACACCTTC
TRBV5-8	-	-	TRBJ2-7	CASSLVPGGINEQYF	TGTGCCAGCAGCTTGGTACCAGGTGGTATCAACGAGCAGTACTTC
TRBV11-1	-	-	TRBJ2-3	CASSPRGFPTDTQYF	TGTGCCAGCAGCCCCCGGGGTTTTCCCACAGATACGCAGTATTTT
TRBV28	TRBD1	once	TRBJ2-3	CASQNRGPDTQYF	TGTGCCAGCCAGAACAGGGGACCAGATACGCAGTATTTT
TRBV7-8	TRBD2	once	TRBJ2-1	CASSLPLLAGGRVYTEQFF	TGTGCCAGCAGCTTACCCTTACTAGCGGGGGGAAGGGTTTATACTGAGCAGTTCTTC
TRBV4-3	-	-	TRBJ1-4	CASSQAGGAKEKLFF	TGCGCCAGCAGCCAGGCTGGAGGGGCGAAGGAAAAACTGTTTTTT
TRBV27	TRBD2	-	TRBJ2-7	CASSSPGLASYEQYF	TGTGCCAGCAGTTCACCGGGACTAGCCTCCTACGAGCAGTACTTC
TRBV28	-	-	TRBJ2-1	CASSIPTLSYNEQFF	TGTGCCAGCAGTATACCGACACTCTCCTACAATGAGCAGTTCTTC
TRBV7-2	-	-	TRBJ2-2	CASTRLGGGAGGELFF	TGTGCCAGCACCCGTTTGGGAGGGGGGGCCGGCGGGGAGCTGTTTTTT
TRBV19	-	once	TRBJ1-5	CASQGAPTSNQPQHF	TGTGCCAGTCAAGGGGCCCCCACCTCCAATCAGCCCCAGCATTTT
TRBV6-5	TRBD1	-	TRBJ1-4	CAAERDRGNEKLFF	TGTGCTGCAGAAAGAGACAGGGGGAACGAAAAACTGTTTTTT
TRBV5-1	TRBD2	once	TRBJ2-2	CATNIAGVTGELFF	TGCGCCACTAACATTGCGGGGGTGACCGGGGAGCTGTTTTTT
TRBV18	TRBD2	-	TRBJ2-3	CASHKTSGTEMDTQYF	TGTGCCAGCCACAAGACTAGCGGGACGGAGATGGATACGCAGTATTTT
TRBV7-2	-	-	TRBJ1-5	CASSFQGGNQPQHF	TGTGCCAGCAGCTTCCAAGGGGGCAATCAGCCCCAGCATTTT
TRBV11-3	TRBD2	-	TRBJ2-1	CASSPRGRASGGASVQFF	TGTGCCAGCAGCCCCCGGGGGCGGGCTAGCGGGGGGGCGAGTGTGCAGTTCTTC
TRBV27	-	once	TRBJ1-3	CASSLRYRNSGNTIYF	TGTGCCAGCAGTTTACGGTACAGAAACTCTGGAAACACCATATATTTT